This T cell receptor beta chain emerged from a study of response to subunit inactivated influenza vaccine. Whole-study results and caveats: Authors suggested each seasonal flu vaccination may recruit only limited numbers of new T cells.

This clonotype was detected a few times. Its cognate antigen is unknown. Via MiXCR, TCRdb re-called the RT-PCR reads, giving one row per CDR3 protein. In the table there are more than 600,000 distinct CDR3 sequences, roughly 20% of which are singletons. The CDR3 covers 12 residues. Between the trimmed V and J ends, which lost 5 bases and 2 bases, there was a span of 6 bases. Sequences were derived from PBMCs from blood, sampled roughly 5 days after vaccination. The rearrangement links TRBV12-3 or TRBV12-4 to TRBJ2-5, with D maybe TRBD1 (6 bases). The clonotype was recovered from a man aged 45-60 years who received an inactivated influenza vaccine. The CDR3 protein is CASSDRQETQYF. The CDR3 DNA sequence: TGTGCCAGCAGTGACAGGCAAGAGACCCAGTACTTC.